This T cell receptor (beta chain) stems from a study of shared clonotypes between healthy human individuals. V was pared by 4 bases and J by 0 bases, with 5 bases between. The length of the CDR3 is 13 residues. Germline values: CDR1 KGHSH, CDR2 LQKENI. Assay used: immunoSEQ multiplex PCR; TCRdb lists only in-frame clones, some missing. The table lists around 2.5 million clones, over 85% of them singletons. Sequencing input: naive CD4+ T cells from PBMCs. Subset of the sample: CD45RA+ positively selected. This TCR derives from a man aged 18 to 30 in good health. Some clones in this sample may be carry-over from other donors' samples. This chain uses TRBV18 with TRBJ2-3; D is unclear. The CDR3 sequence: CASSRASTDTQYF. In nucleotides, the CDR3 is TGTGCCAGCTCACGAGCCAGCACAGATACGCAGTATTTT.